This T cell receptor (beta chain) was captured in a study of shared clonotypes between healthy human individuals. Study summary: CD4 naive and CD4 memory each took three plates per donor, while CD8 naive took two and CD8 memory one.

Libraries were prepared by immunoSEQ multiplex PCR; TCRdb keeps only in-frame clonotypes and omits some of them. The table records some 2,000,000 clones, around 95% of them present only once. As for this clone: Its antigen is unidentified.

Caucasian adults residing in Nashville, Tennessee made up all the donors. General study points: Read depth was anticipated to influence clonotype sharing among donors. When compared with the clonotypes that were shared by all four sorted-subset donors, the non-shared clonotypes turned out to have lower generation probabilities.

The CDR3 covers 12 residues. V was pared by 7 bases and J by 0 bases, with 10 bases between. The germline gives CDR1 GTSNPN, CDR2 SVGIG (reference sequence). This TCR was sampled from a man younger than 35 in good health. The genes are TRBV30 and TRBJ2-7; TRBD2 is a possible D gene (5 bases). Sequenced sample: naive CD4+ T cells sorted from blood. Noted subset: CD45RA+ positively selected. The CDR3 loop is CALSRGSYEQYF. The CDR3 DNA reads TGTGCCTTATCACGGGGCTCCTACGAGCAGTACTTC. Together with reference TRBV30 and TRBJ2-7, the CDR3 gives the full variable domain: SQTIHQWPATLVQPVGSPLSLECTVEGTSNPNLYWYRQAAGRGLQLLFYSVGIGQISSEVPQNLSASRPQDRQFILSSKKLLLSDSGFYLCALSRGSYEQYFGPGTRLTVT.